This T cell receptor beta chain was identified during a study of blood T cells in healthy people across ages. Turning to this clonotype: The antigen remains unidentified.

This CDR3 is 15 amino acids long. The trim removed 5 bases at V and 0 bases at J, leaving 6 bases unmatched. Germline V gene sequence: CDR1 DFQATT, CDR2 SNEGSKA (reference sequence). Overall study results and limits: The diversity estimates, figures obtained from one million T cells, were considered underestimates. Strongly correlated with naive T cell percentage was TCR beta diversity.

Through a sample-barcoded 5' primer and a J-beta primer mix, a second PCR was run for roughly 6 to 11 cycles. The authors tagged each cDNA molecule using a template-switch adaptor with 12 random nucleotides. TCRdb ran MiXCR on the 5' RACE reads and lists one entry per CDR3 protein. The sample gives 700,000 to 900,000 distinct CDR3 sequences, 53% of which show up once; approximately 41% is in the top ten. The donors, healthy Caucasians from Russia, were aged roughly 6 to 90. This TCR was recovered from an older man in good health. The chain is built from TRBV20-1 and TRBJ2-1, with 8 nucleotides matching TRBD2. Material for sequencing was blood. The CDR3 reads CSAGLASSSYNEQFF. For the CDR3, the DNA is TGCAGTGCTGGACTAGCTTCCAGCTCCTACAATGAGCAGTTCTTC.